The text below deals with one T cell receptor beta chain. These data belong to a study of T cell changes during pregnancy in multiple sclerosis. Generated by immunoSEQ multiplex PCR, the TCRdb table keeps only in-frame clones and is missing some. The table records 70,000 to 85,000 clones, about 92% of them present only once. V was clipped by 0 bases and J by 8 bases; unmatched bases: 9. The CDR3 is 17 residues long. Germline values: CDR1 SGHRS, CDR2 YFSETQ. The J gene is TRBJ2-1, the V gene TRBV5-1; the match to TRBD2 covers 12 bases. This receptor was taken from a female donor with multiple sclerosis, enrolled in a pregnancy study. The sequencing used peripheral blood, collected before pregnancy. The CDR3 coding sequence is TGCGCCAGCAGCTTGGGCCTCCTAGCGGGAGGGCCTCATGAGCAGTTCTTC. Residues: CASSLGLLAGGPHEQFF.